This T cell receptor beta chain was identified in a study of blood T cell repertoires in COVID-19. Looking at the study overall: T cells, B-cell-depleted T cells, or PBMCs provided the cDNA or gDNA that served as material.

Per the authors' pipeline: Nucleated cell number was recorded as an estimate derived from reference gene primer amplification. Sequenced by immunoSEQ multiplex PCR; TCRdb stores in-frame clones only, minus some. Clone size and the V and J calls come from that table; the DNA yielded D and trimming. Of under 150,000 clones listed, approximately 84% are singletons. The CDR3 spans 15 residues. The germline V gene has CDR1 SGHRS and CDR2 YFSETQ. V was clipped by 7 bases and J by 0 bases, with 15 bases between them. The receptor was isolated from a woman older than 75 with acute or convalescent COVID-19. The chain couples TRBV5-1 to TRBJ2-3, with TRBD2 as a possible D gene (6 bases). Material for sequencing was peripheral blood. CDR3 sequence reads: CASGVRGGSTDTQYF. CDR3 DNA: TGCGCCAGCGGGGTGCGGGGCGGGAGCACAGATACGCAGTATTTT.